The clone carrying this TCR beta chain was counted ten times or more. The data are from a study of T cells in Graves' hyperthyroidism and ophthalmopathy. Trimming stripped 5 bases from V and 1 base from J, with 9 bases between. This CDR3 is built from 15 residues. Germline V gene lookup returns CDR1 SGHTA and CDR2 FQGTGA. Using RNA transcripts as the source, TCR beta CDR3 regions were amplified. Using the HTBI primer set, a first-round RT-PCR was run on the TCR CDR3. Via MiXCR, TCRdb re-called the multiplex PCR reads, giving one row per CDR3 protein. This table has a few hundred thousand distinct CDR3 sequences, about 45% appearing once.

The rearrangement links TRBV7-3 to TRBJ2-6; D not certain. Sequencing was carried out using peripheral blood or thyroid tissue (not recorded which). This sequence was found in a woman aged 18-29 years with Graves' hyperthyroidism. This CDR3 reads CASSPPRSGANVLTF. In nucleotides, the CDR3 is TGTGCCAGCAGCCCCCCGCGATCTGGGGCCAACGTCCTGACTTTC.